Presented here are 3 T cell receptor beta chains from one specimen sequenced in a study of CD8 T cells in Susac syndrome. RNA amounts of roughly 0.45 to 1 ug underwent reverse transcription with random hexamers. Each CDR3 protein gets one entry after TCRdb re-called the immunoSEQ multiplex PCR reads with MiXCR. Of 150,000 to 200,000 distinct CDR3 sequences in the sample, approximately 94% were seen once. The sample comprised CD4+ T cells from PBMCs. The receptor set was obtained from a human donor with multiple sclerosis.

The chain has TRBV15 and TRBJ2-5; 7 nucleotides line up with TRBD2. V was pared by 0 bases and J by 7 bases, with 11 bases of the junction left unmatched. The CDR3 consists of 16 residues. CDR1 is LNHNV and CDR2 is YYDKDF in the germline V gene (reference sequence). The CDR3 spells CATSRDRGGTAATQYF. In DNA form, the CDR3 reads TGTGCCACCAGCAGAGATCGGGGAGGGACCGCCGCGACCCAGTACTTC.

The chain uses TRBV29-1 and TRBJ2-3; 13 bases agree with TRBD2. CDR1 is SQVTM, CDR2 ANQGSEA, per germline. The CDR3 is 17 amino acids. Trimming removed 0 bases from V and 6 bases from J; junction bases left unmatched: 9. CDR3 in amino acids: CSVEDMRLAGGLDTQYF. DNA for the CDR3: TGCAGCGTTGAAGATATGCGACTAGCGGGGGGATTGGATACGCAGTATTTT.

The chain links TRBV12-3 or TRBV12-4 to TRBJ1-5, with D perhaps matching TRBD1 (5 bases). This CDR3 region has 12 residues. Trimming cost V 4 bases and J 7 bases, with 8 bases left between them. CDR3 DNA: TGTGCCAGCAGTTCGGGGGTACAGCCCCAGCATTTT. Amino acid sequence: CASSSGVQPQHF.